Described below is a single T cell receptor (beta chain) sequence and its context. Its antigen remains unidentified. The sample belongs to a study of cytotoxic CD8 clonotypes in ibrutinib-treated CLL. Overall study context: Mean values per sample were 255,043 productive templates and more than 90,000 productive rearrangements. Findings and limits, study-wide: Clonality increased with ibrutinib response but returned toward baseline at progression. Sample timing was unmatched between remission and later-progressing patients; lymph nodes unstudied. Among the clonotypes, public ones were uncommon and contracted or held stable on treatment.

Measured with immunoSEQ multiplex PCR; TCRdb has only the in-frame clones, and not every one. The sample lists more than 110,000 clones; 85% to 95% were seen once. V was pared by 4 bases and J by 7 bases, with 17 bases between. CDR3 length: 15 amino acids. Germline CDR1 KGHSH, CDR2 LQKENI. The clonotype was recovered from a human donor with chronic lymphocytic leukemia. V gene TRBV18 combines with J gene TRBJ2-1; D gene ambiguous. Sample: PBMCs, taken after 12 months of ibrutinib treatment. The CDR3 here is CASSQTEKERNEQFF. CDR3 sequence (DNA): TGTGCCAGCTCACAAACAGAAAAAGAGAGAAATGAGCAGTTCTTC.